This is a list of T cell receptor beta chains from one sample in a study of human T cells and chemical hapten exposure. Using its own MiXCR run on the 5' RACE reads, TCRdb lists one record per CDR3 protein. The sample carries 110,000 or so distinct CDR3 sequences, 15% to 20% recorded once. These TCRs come from a human donor in good health. Both conserved end residues are part of each CDR3. A D gene is named only where the DNA matches it firmly. Size is stated for part of the rows, as once, few or many counts, or as a class when the clone is expanded.

>TRBD1|TRBV7-9|few|TRBJ1-4
TGTGCCAGCAGCGTGGACAGGGGGCAGGAAAAACTGTTTTTT
CASSVDRGQEKLFF
>TRBD1|TRBV5-1|.|TRBJ2-5
TGCGCCAGCAGCCCCGTAGGACAGGGACAAGAGACCCAGTACTTC
CASSPVGQGQETQYF
>TRBD1|TRBV6-5|.|TRBJ1-6
TGTGCCAGCAGTCCACCCCGGACAGGGGGCTGGAATTCACCCCTCCACTTT
CASSPPRTGGWNSPLHF
>TRBD1|TRBV5-4|.|TRBJ2-6
TGTGCCAGCAGCTTGCGGAAAGGGACAGGGGGCACCTACTCTGGGGCCAACGTCCTGACTTTC
CASSLRKGTGGTYSGANVLTF
>.|TRBV20-1|few|TRBJ1-4
TGCAGTGCTAACCCGGGGGGGTATGCAACTAATGAAAAACTGTTTTTT
CSANPGGYATNEKLFF
>TRBD2|TRBV6-2/TRBV6-3|few|TRBJ2-3
TGTGCCAGCAGTCGGACTAGCGAAGGAGATACGCAGTATTTT
CASSRTSEGDTQYF
>.|TRBV14|.|TRBJ1-2
TGTGCCAGCAGCCCCGTCGCAGGGAACTATGGCTACACCTTC
CASSPVAGNYGYTF
>TRBD1|TRBV2|few|TRBJ1-4
TGTGCCAGCGGTGGACAGGGGGCGAGAGATGAAAAACTGTTTTTT
CASGGQGARDEKLFF
>.|TRBV6-5|few|TRBJ1-1
TGTGCCAGCACCCCTGGCGGGGGCGGAGGCACTGAAGCTTTCTTT
CASTPGGGGGTEAFF
>.|TRBV7-3|.|TRBJ1-1
TGTGCCAGCAGCTTAAACGGAGGCACTGAAGCTTTCTTT
CASSLNGGTEAFF
>.|TRBV5-1|.|TRBJ2-3
TGCGCCAGCAGCTTGAGTCCCGAGAGTCCGAGCACAGATACGCAGTATTTT
CASSLSPESPSTDTQYF
>TRBD2|TRBV28|.|TRBJ2-1
TGTGCCAGCAGTCCCACGGCGGGAGCGGTCTACAATGAGCAGTTCTTC
CASSPTAGAVYNEQFF